This passage covers 10 T cell receptor beta chains from one sample sequenced in a study of T cell repertoires in cytomegalovirus infection. TCRdb reanalysed the reads using MiXCR and keeps one entry per CDR3 protein. The sample includes about 240,000 distinct CDR3 sequences, around 12% seen only once; the top ten take under 2%. The specimen was PBMCs. The receptors here all came from a human donor in good health (CMV status not recorded). Some clones in this sample may be carry-over from other donors' samples.

This clonotype was counted many times. The V and J genes are TRBV7-2 and TRBJ2-3; 10 bases map to TRBD1. There are 17 residues in the CDR3. Trimming removed 0 bases from V and 5 bases from J; junction bases left unmatched: 8. Per the germline V gene, CDR1 is SGHTA and CDR2 is FQGNSA. DNA for the CDR3: TGTGCCAGCAGCTTAGCGCCGGGACAGGGGACCGGAGATACGCAGTATTTT. This sequence encodes CASSLAPGQGTGDTQYF.

This clonotype was seen repeatedly, ten times or more. The chain combines TRBV11-2 with TRBJ1-3, with a possible D match to TRBD1 (5 bases). The CDR3 is made up of 12 amino acids. V was cut by 5 bases and J by 8 bases, with 10 bases left in between. CDR1 and CDR2 (germline): SGHAT, FQNNGV. This chain's CDR3 is CASSTWGDTIYF. The DNA of the CDR3 is TGTGCCAGCAGCACCTGGGGGGACACCATATATTTT. The full variable domain, its missing parts supplied by reference TRBV11-2 and TRBJ1-3, is EAGVAQSPRYKIIEKRQSVAFWCNPISGHATLYWYQQILGQGPKLLIQFQNNGVVDDSQLPKDRFSAERLKGVDSTLKIQPAKLEDSAVYLCASSTWGDTIYFGEGSWLTVV.

This clonotype was picked up a small number of times. The V and J genes are TRBV25-1 and TRBJ2-3; weak D call: TRBD1 (6 bases). Trimming removed 7 bases from V and 3 bases from J, with 17 bases in between. The V gene's germline CDR1 is MGHDK and CDR2 SYGVNS. The CDR3 contains 15 residues. CDR3 in DNA: TGTGCCAGCACCCCCTGGAACAGGGATACAGATACGCAGTATTTT. It is translated as CASTPWNRDTDTQYF.

This clonotype was seen ten or more times. V gene TRBV4-3 combines with J gene TRBJ2-4; D is unresolved. The germline V and J ends were trimmed by 0 bases and 1 base, with 7 bases remaining between them. Germline CDR1 LGHNA, CDR2 YSLEER. CDR3 length: 15 amino acids. The CDR3 region has the DNA TGCGCCAGCAGCCAAGAAATAGGTGCCAAAAACATTCAGTACTTC. Translation: CASSQEIGAKNIQYF.

This clonotype was seen ten or more times. The chain combines TRBV6-5 with TRBJ1-2; weak D call: TRBD1 (6 bases). The V end lost 4 bases, the J end lost 3 bases, and 15 bases lay between the germline ends. This CDR3 has 15 residues. Germline values: CDR1 MNHEY, CDR2 SVGAGI. In DNA form, the CDR3 reads TGTGCCAGCAGTTCCACCCGACAGGCGCACTATGGCTACACCTTC. This gives the protein CASSSTRQAHYGYTF.

This chain joins TRBV10-3 and TRBJ2-2, with D perhaps matching TRBD1 or TRBD2 (5 bases each). V lost 6 bases to trimming and J lost 9 bases, with 17 bases between them. The germline gives CDR1 ENHRY, CDR2 SYGVKD. The CDR3 runs 14 residues. CDR3 sequence: CAIRGVTAPRELFF. Here the CDR3 DNA reads TGTGCCATCAGGGGAGTGACAGCCCCCAGGGAGCTGTTTTTT.

In its sample, this clonotype was seen many times. The chain employs TRBV4-2 and TRBJ2-7; maybe TRBD2 (5 bases). The CDR3 has 15 amino acids. Deletions cut 2 bases from V and 0 bases from J, with 11 bases between. Germline V CDR1 and CDR2: LGHNA, YNFKEQ. The CDR3 DNA sequence: TGTGCCAGCAGCCAAAGAACGGGGAGCTCCTACGAGCAGTACTTC. Translated: CASSQRTGSSYEQYF.

This clonotype has at least ten counts. V gene TRBV7-2 combines with J gene TRBJ2-7; D is ambiguous. Deletions cut 5 bases from V and 2 bases from J, with 13 bases between. The CDR3 is made up of 14 amino acids. Germline lookup yields CDR1 SGHTA and CDR2 FQGNSA. CDR3 amino acids: CASSPGRSPYEQYF. CDR3 bases: TGTGCCAGCAGCCCTGGTCGCAGCCCCTACGAGCAGTACTTC.

The gene calls are TRBV4-2 and TRBJ2-1; 9 bases map to TRBD2. CDR1 and CDR2 from the germline V gene are LGHNA and YNFKEQ. Trimming removed 1 base from V and 5 bases from J; junction bases left unmatched: 3. The CDR3 runs to 15 residues. The CDR3 spells CASSQGLAGNNEQFF. CDR3 DNA sequence: TGTGCCAGCAGCCAAGGGCTAGCGGGGAACAATGAGCAGTTCTTC.

This clonotype was counted ten times or more. J is TRBJ2-1 and V is TRBV7-6; the match to TRBD1 covers 12 bases. Germline lookup yields CDR1 SGHVS and CDR2 FNYEAQ. Losses at the gene ends were 6 bases for V and 7 bases for J; bases not matched to a gene: 7. The CDR3 has 15 residues. The CDR3 loop reads CASRTGTGGLNEQFF. The CDR3 DNA is TGTGCCAGCAGAACCGGGACAGGGGGCTTGAATGAGCAGTTCTTC. Variable domain in full (rest from reference TRBV7-6 and TRBJ2-1): GAGVSQSPRYKVTKRGQDVALRCDPISGHVSLYWYRQALGQGPEFLTYFNYEAQQDKSGLPNDRFSAERPEGSISTLTIQRTEQRDSAMYRCASRTGTGGLNEQFFGPGTRLTVL.